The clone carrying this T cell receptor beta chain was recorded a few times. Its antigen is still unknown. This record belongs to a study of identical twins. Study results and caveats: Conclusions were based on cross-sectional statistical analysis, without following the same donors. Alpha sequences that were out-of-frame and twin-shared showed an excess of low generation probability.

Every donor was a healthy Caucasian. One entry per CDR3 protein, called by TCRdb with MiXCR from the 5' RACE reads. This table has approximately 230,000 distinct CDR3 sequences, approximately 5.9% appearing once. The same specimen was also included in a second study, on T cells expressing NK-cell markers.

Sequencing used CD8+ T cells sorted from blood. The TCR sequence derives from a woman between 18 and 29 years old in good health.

In DNA, the CDR3 is TGTGCCAGCAGTGACTCGGCCGAGCGGGGGGGTGGTGAGCAGTTCTTC. This translates into CASSDSAERGGGEQFF. This chain uses TRBV6-4 with TRBJ2-1, with 10 positions matching TRBD2. The germline gives CDR1 MRHNA, CDR2 SNTAGT. V dropped 0 bases and J dropped 9; count of bases not matched to a gene: 8. The length of the CDR3 is 16 residues.